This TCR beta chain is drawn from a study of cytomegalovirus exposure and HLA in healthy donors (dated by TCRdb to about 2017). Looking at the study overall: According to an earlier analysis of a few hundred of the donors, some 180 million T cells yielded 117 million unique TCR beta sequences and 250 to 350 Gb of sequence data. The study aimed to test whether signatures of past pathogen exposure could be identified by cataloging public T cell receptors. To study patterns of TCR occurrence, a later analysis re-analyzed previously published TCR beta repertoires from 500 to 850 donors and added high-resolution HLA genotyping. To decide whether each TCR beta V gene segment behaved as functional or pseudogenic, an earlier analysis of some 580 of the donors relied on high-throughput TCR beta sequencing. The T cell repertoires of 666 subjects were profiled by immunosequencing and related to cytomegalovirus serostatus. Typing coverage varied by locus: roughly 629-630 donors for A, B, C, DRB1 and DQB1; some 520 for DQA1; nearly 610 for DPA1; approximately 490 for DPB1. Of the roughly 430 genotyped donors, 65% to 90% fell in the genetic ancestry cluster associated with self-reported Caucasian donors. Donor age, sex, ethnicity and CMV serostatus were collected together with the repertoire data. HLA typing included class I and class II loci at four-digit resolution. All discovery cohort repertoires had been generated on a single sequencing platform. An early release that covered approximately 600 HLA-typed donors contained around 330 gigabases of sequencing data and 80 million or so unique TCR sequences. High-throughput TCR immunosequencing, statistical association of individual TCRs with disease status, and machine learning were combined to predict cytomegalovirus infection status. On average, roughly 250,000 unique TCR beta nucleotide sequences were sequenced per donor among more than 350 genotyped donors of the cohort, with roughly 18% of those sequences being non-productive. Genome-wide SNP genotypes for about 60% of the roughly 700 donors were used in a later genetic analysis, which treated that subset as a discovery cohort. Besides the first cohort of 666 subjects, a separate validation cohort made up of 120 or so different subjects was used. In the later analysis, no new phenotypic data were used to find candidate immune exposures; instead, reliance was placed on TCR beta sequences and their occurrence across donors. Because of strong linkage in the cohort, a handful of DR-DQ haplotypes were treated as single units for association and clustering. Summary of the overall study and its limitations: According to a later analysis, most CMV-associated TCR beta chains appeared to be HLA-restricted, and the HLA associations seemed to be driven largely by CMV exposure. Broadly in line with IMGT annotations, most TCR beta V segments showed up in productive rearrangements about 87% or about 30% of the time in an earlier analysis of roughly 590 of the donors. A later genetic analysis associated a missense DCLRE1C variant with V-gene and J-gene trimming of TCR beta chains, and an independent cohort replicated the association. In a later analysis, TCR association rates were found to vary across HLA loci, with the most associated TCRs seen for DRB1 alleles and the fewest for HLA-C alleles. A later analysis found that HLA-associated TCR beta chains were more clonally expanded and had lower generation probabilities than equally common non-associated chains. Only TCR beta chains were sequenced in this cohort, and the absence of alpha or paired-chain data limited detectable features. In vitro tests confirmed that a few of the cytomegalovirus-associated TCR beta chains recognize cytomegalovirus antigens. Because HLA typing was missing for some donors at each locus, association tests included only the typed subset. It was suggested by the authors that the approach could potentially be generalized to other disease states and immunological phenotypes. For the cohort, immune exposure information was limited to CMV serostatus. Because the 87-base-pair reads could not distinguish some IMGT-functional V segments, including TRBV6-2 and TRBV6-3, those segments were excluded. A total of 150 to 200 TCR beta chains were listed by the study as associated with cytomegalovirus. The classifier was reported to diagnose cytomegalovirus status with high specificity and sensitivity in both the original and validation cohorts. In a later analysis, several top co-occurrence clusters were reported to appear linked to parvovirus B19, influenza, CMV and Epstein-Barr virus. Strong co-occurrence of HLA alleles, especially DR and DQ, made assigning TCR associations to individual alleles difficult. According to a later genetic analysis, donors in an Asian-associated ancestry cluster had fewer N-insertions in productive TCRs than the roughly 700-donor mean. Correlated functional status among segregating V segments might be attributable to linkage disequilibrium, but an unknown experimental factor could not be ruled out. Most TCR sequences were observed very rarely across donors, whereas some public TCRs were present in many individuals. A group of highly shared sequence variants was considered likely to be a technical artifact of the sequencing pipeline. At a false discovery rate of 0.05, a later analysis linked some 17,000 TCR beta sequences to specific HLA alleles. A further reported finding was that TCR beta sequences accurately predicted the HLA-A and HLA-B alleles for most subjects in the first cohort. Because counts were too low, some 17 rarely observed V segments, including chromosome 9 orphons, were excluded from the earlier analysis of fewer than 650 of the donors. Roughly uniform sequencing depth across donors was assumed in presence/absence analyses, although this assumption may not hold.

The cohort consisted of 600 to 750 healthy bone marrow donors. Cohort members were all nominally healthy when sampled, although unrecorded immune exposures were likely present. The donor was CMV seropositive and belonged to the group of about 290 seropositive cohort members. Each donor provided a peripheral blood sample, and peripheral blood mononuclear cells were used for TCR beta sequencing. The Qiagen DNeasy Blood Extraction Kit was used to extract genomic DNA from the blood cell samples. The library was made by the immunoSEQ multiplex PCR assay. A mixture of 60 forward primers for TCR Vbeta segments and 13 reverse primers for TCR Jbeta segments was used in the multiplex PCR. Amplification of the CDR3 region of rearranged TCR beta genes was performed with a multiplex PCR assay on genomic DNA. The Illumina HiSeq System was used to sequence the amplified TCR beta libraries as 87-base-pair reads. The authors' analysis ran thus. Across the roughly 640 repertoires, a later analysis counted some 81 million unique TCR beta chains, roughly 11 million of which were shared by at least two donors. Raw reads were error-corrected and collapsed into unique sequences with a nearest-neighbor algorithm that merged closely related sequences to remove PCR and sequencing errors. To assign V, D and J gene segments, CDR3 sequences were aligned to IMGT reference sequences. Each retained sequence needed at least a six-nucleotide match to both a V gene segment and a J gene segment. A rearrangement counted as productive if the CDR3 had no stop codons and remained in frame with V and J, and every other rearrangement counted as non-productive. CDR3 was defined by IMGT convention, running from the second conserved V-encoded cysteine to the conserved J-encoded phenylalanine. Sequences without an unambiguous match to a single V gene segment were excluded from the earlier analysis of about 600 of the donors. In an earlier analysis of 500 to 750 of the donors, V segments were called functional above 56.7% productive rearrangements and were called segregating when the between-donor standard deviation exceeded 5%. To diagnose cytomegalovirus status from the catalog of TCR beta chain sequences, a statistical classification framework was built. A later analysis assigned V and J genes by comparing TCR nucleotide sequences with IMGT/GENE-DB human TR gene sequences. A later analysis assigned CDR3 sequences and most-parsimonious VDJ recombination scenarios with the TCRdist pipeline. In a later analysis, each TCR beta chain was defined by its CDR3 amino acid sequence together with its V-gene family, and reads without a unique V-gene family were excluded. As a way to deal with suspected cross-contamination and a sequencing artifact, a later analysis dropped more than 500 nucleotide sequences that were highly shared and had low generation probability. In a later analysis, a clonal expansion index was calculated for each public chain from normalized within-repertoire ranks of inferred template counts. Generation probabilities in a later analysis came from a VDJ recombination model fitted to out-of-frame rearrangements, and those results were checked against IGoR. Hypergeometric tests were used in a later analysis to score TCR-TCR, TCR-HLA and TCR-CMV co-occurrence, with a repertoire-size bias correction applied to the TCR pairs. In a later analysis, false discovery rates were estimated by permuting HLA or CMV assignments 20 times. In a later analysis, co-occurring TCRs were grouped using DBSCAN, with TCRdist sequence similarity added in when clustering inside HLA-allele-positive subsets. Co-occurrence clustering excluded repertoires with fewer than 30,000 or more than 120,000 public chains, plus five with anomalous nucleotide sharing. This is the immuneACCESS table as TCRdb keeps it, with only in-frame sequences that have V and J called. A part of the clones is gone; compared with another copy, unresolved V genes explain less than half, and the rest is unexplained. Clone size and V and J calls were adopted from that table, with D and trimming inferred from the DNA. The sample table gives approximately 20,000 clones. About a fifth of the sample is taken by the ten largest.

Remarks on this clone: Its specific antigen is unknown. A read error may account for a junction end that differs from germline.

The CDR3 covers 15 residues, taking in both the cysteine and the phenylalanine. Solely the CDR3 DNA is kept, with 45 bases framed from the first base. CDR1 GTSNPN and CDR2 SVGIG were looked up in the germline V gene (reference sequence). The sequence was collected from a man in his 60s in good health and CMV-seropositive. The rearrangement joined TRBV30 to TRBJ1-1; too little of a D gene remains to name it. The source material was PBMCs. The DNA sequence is TGTGCCGGGAGGCCGAGAGGGTGGGAACACACTGAAGCTTTCTTT. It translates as CAGRPRGWEHTEAFF. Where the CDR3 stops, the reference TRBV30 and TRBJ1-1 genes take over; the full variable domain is SQTIHQWPATLVQPVGSPLSLECTVEGTSNPNLYWYRQAAGRGLQLLFYSVGIGQISSEVPQNLSASRPQDRQFILSSKKLLLSDSGFYLCAGRPRGWEHTEAFFGQGTRLTVV.